This record concerns one T cell receptor (beta chain) sequence. What this receptor recognizes is not known. Per-nucleotide qualities are absent, and no much larger clonotype sits a single base away. The method behind the library was the immunoSEQ multiplex PCR assay. Alongside multiparametric flow cytometry, deep sequencing of rearranged TCR beta loci was used to profile the T cell repertoires. The table was pulled from immuneACCESS by TCRdb, which kept in-frame rearrangements only. Such tables lose some clones; where checked, under half of the loss comes from unresolved V genes, and the rest has no known cause. A total of 13,000 to 15,000 clones appear in this sample, over 75% of them only once. 27% of the sample belongs to the ten largest clones. This sample stems from a study of lymphopenia after photon versus proton radiotherapy (dated by TCRdb to between 2019 and 2020). Concerning the study at large: Photon and proton radiation therapy were compared by the study for their immunological effects in patients with gastrointestinal tumors who developed high-grade lymphopenia. The study was designed to characterize how the impact on the immune system differs between the two radiation modalities. The cohort comprised under 25 patients with gastrointestinal tumors who received either photon or proton therapy and then developed lymphopenia.

Broad study findings and their caveats: After the lymphocyte count nadir, oligoclonal expansion, especially of CD8+ Temra cells, was observed in photon-treated repertoires, and the drop in diversity was driven by this expansion. Across the cohort, a larger post-nadir drop in TCR diversity was inversely correlated with overall survival time among patients who died. The survival association was examined only in patients who died, and the authors described better survival with proton therapy as a possibility, not as a demonstrated result. Relative stability during treatment was observed in proton-treated patients, whereas loss of naive T cells and TCR diversity and gain of effector/memory populations were observed in photon-treated patients.

The CDR3 holds 15 amino acids from the cysteine to the phenylalanine. Only CDR3 DNA remains: 45 bases, in frame from the first base. A distance of 15 bases separates the germline ends of V and J, which lose 4 bases and 2 bases respectively. CDR1 and CDR2 are read off the germline V gene (reference sequence) as SGHKS and YYEKEE. Sequencing used peripheral blood, obtained from a patient treated with photon-based radiotherapy. The chain was built from TRBV5-5 and TRBJ1-2; the D gene is perhaps TRBD1, on 5 matching bases. The TCR originated in a man over 45 with gastric cancer. The CDR3 region reads CASSIYQGRNYGYTF. The DNA reads TGTGCCAGCAGCATATACCAGGGAAGGAACTATGGCTACACCTTC.